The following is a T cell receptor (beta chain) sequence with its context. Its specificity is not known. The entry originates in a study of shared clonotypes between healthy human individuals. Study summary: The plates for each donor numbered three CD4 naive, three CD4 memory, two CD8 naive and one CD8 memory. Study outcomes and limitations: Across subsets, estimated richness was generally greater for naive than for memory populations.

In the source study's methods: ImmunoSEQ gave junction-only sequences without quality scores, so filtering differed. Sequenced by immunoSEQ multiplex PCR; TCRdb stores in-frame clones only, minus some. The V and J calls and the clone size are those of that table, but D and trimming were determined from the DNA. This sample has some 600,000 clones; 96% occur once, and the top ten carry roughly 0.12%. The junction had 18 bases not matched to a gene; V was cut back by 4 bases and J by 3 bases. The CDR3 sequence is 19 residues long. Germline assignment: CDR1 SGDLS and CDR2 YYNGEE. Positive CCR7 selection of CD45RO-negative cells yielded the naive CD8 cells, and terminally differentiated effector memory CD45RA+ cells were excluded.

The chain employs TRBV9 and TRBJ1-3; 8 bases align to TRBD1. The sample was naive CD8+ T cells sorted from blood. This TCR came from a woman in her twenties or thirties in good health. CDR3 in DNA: TGTGCCAGCAGCCCAACGACATACGGGACAGGCATATTTGGAAACACCATATATTTT. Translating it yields CASSPTTYGTGIFGNTIYF.